The 8 T cell receptor beta chains below all came from one sample that was sequenced in a study of healthy donors' naive CD4 and CD8 T cells. TCR libraries were built from about 0.55 ug of total RNA by linear amplification. MiXCR, run by TCRdb on the reads, gives a single entry per CDR3 protein. The repertoire holds approximately 180,000 distinct CDR3 sequences, with about 74% as singletons. Sequencing input: naive CD4+ and CD8+ T cells sorted from blood, pooled from several donors. These receptors originate from a pool of human donors in good health; the sample pools cells from several healthy donors.

This sequence joins TRBV6-5 and TRBJ1-6; D ambiguous. Trimming cost V 2 bases and J 9 bases, with 8 bases left between them. The CDR3 is 13 residues long. Germline loops: CDR1 MNHEY, CDR2 SVGAGI. As DNA, the CDR3 is TGTGCCAGCAGTTACGAAGGGATTTCACCCCTCCACTTT. Protein product: CASSYEGISPLHF.

A few counts support this clonotype. The gene calls are TRBV29-1 and TRBJ2-1; D uncertain. Germline assignment: CDR1 SQVTM and CDR2 ANQGSEA. Trimming removed 4 bases at V and 6 bases at J, with 7 bases between. The CDR3 loop spans 11 amino acids. The CDR3 bases are TGCAGCGTTGGCCTACTCAATGAGCAGTTCTTC. Translation gives CSVGLLNEQFF.

The table lists this clonotype with a few counts. J is TRBJ1-2 and V is TRBV29-1; D is possibly TRBD1 (5 bases). The germline V gene has CDR1 SQVTM and CDR2 ANQGSEA. The CDR3 spans 14 residues. The ends were cut back, 6 bases at V and 4 bases at J, with 18 bases in the middle. Here the CDR3 DNA reads TGCAGCGTCGAGCCTCGGGGCCGGGGCTATGGCTACACCTTC. It specifies CSVEPRGRGYGYTF.

The J gene is TRBJ1-6, the V gene TRBV30; 7 nucleotides match TRBD1. The CDR3 is made up of 14 amino acids. V shed 5 bases, J shed 9 bases, and the junction held 10 bases outside the gene matches. Germline CDR1 and CDR2: GTSNPN and SVGIG (reference sequence). CDR3 nucleotide sequence: TGTGCCTGGCGACTCCAGACAGGGAGTTCACCCCTCCACTTT. The encoded protein is CAWRLQTGSSPLHF.

The chain carries TRBV18 and TRBJ2-1, with D maybe TRBD2 (5 bases). The CDR3 loop spans 15 amino acids. Trimming pared 6 bases from V and 0 bases from J, leaving 12 bases between. CDR1 KGHSH and CDR2 LQKENI come from the germline V gene. CDR3: CASSIAMSSYNEQFF. The DNA for the CDR3 is TGTGCCAGCTCCATAGCGATGAGCTCCTACAATGAGCAGTTCTTC.

V usage is TRBV12-3 or TRBV12-4 and J usage is TRBJ2-6; D may be TRBD2 (6 bases). The CDR3 spans 19 residues. V was cut by 5 bases and J by 0 bases, with 20 bases left in between. CDR3 coding DNA: TGTGCCAGCAGTCCCCAACCAGCGGGTCTTCTCTCTGGGGCCAACGTCCTGACTTTC. Encoded protein: CASSPQPAGLLSGANVLTF.

Remarks on this clonotype: Germline and junction disagree at one end, which may indicate a read error. The chain is built from TRBV4-3 and TRBJ2-5, with TRBD2 matching 10 bases. Germline values: CDR1 LGHNA, CDR2 YSLEER. CDR3 length equals 15 residues. CDR3 sequence reads: CASSRSLAGEETQYF. The CDR3 DNA is TGTGCCAGCAGCCGATCCCTAGCGGGAGAAGAGACCCAGTACTTC.

The chain is built from TRBV29-1 and TRBJ2-1; D remains unclear. The CDR3 extends over 14 amino acids. Germline V gene lookup returns CDR1 SQVTM and CDR2 ANQGSEA. The V end was cut by 3 bases, the J end by 7 bases, with 16 bases between. CDR3 loop: CSVDVTYPYNEQFF. CDR3 bases: TGCAGCGTTGACGTGACATACCCGTATAATGAGCAGTTCTTC.